A selection of T cell receptor beta chains follows, all from one sample in a study of T-cell reconstitution after alpha-beta-depleted transplantation in children. MiXCR, run by TCRdb on the PCR reads, gives a single entry per CDR3 protein. The data hold roughly 400,000 distinct CDR3 sequences, with around 21% observed a single time. Source: PBMCs from the stem cell graft donor, taken from the stem cell graft. Source of these receptors: a human donor who donated a stem cell graft to a child with acute myeloid leukemia. The CDR3 runs from the conserved cysteine through the conserved F or W. A D gene is named only where the DNA matches it firmly. Not all rows give a size; the values are once, few, many and, for expanded clones, a class.

few	TRBV7-3	TRBJ2-5	TRBD2	TGTGCCAGCAGCTTATCTGCGGGAGGGTTCGGAGAGACCCAGTACTTC	CASSLSAGGFGETQYF
once	TRBV6-2/TRBV6-3	TRBJ2-7	.	TGTGCCAGCAGTTCCAGCGGGTACGCCTACGAGCAGTACTTC	CASSSSGYAYEQYF
few	TRBV7-6	TRBJ2-7	.	TGTGCCAGCAGCCCCACACCCGGGAGCCCCTACGAGCAGTACTTC	CASSPTPGSPYEQYF
many	TRBV7-8	TRBJ1-3	.	TGTGCCAGCAGCTTAGTGGGGGTAGACTCTGGAAACACCATATATTTT	CASSLVGVDSGNTIYF
.	TRBV7-3	TRBJ2-1	TRBD2	TGTGCCAGCAGCCTGTCACCAGCGGGAGGGCCGGGGAATGAGCAGTTCTTC	CASSLSPAGGPGNEQFF
few	TRBV10-3	TRBJ2-1	TRBD2	TGTGCCATCAGTGAGTCTTTAGTGGGAGGGCCGGTAAATGAGCAGTTCTTC	CAISESLVGGPVNEQFF
many	TRBV12-3/TRBV12-4	TRBJ2-7	TRBD2	TGTGCCAGCAGTTTGACGCTAGCGGGAGCCGAGCAGTACTTC	CASSLTLAGAEQYF
many	TRBV20-1	TRBJ1-2	TRBD1	TGCAGTGCCTCCCTGACAGGGGACTATGGCTACACCTTC	CSASLTGDYGYTF
.	TRBV10-3	TRBJ2-2	.	TGTGCCATCAGTGATGGGGGGACGAACACCGGGGAGCTGTTTTTT	CAISDGGTNTGELFF
few	TRBV6-5	TRBJ2-3	.	TGTGCCAGCAGTTACCAAGGGAAGAGCACAGATACGCAGTATTTT	CASSYQGKSTDTQYF
many	TRBV28	TRBJ2-1	TRBD2	TGTGCCAGCAGCAGCCCGGGGGGGGAGGTCTACAATGAGCAGTTCTTC	CASSSPGGEVYNEQFF
.	TRBV18	TRBJ2-1	.	TGTGCCAGCTCGACTAGGAGCTCCTACAATGAGCAGTTCTTC	CASSTRSSYNEQFF
few	TRBV10-3	TRBJ2-3	TRBD1	TGTGCCATCAGTAACAGGGGGACAGATACGCAGTATTTT	CAISNRGTDTQYF
.	TRBV5-1	TRBJ2-7	.	TGCGCCAGCAGGGTGGGCCCTCGATACGAGCAGTACTTC	CASRVGPRYEQYF
many	TRBV20-1	TRBJ2-3	TRBD2	TGCAGTGCTAGAGACCCCTGGACTAGCGGGACAGGAGATACGCAGTATTTT	CSARDPWTSGTGDTQYF
few	TRBV12-3/TRBV12-4	TRBJ2-3	.	TGTGCCAGCAGTTTTCCGGGAGTAGATACGCAGTATTTT	CASSFPGVDTQYF
.	TRBV2	TRBJ2-5	.	TGTGCCAGCGGGACCCTAGAGACCCAGTACTTC	CASGTLETQYF